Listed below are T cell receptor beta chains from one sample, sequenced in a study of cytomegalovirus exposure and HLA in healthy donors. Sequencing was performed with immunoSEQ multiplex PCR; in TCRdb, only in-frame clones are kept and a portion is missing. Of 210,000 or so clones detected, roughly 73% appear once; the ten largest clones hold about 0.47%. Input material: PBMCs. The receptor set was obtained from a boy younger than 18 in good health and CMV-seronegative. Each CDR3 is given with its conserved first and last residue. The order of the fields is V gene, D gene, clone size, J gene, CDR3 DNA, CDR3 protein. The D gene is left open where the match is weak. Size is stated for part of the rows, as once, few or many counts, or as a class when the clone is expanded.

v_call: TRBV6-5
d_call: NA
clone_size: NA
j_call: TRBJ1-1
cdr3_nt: TGTGCCAGCAGTAGGTGGGGCTTTGAAGCTTTCTTT
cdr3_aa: CASSRWGFEAFF

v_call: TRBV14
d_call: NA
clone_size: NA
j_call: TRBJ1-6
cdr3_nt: TGTGCCAGCAGCCGCAACAGGGCGGTTAATTCACCCCTCCACTTT
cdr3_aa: CASSRNRAVNSPLHF

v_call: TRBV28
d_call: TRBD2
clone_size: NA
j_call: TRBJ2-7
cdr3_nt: TGTGCCAGCACCCCTAGCGGGTACGACGAGCAGTACTTC
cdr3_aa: CASTPSGYDEQYF

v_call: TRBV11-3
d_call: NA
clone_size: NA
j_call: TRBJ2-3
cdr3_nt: TGTGCTAGCAACCTGGAGGGTGATAGGACAGATACGCAGTATTTT
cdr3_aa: CASNLEGDRTDTQYF

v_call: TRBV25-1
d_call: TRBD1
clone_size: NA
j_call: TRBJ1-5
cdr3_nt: TGTGCCAGCAGCGCAGACAGGGGAAATCAGCCCCAGCATTTT
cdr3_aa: CASSADRGNQPQHF

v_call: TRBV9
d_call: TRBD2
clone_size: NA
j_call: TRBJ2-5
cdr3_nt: TGTGCCAGCAGCGTAGGTAGCGGGAGGAGCGGAGAGACCCAGTACTTC
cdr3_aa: CASSVGSGRSGETQYF

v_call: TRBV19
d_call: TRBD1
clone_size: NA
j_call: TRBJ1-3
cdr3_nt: TGTGCCAGTAGTACTCAGGGACAGGGGACTGGAAACACCATATATTTT
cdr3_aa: CASSTQGQGTGNTIYF

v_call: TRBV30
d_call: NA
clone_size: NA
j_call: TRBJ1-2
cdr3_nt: TGTGCCTGGACCGGGTCAAACTATGGCTACACCTTC
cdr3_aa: CAWTGSNYGYTF

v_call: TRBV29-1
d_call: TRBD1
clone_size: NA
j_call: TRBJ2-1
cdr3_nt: TGCAGCGTTCGTAAGGACAGGGGTGGCTACAATGAGCAGTTCTTC
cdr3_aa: CSVRKDRGGYNEQFF

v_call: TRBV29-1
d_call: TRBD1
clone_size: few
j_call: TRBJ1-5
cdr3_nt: TGCAGCGTTGAGACAGGACAGGGGAATCAGCCCCAGCATTTT
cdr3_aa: CSVETGQGNQPQHF

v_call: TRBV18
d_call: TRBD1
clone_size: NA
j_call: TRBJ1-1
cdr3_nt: TGTGCCAGCTCATTCGGACAGGGGCGCGCCCTTACTGAAGCTTTCTTT
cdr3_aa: CASSFGQGRALTEAFF

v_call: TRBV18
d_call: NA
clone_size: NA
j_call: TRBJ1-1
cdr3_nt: TGTGCCAGCTGTCCGTCAGGGGTTTGTCCCACTGAAGCTTTCTTT
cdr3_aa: CASCPSGVCPTEAFF

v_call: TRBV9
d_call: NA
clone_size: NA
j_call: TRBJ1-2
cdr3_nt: TGTGCCAGCTCGCAGGGTATGGGAGGATATGGCTACACCTTC
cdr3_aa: CASSQGMGGYGYTF

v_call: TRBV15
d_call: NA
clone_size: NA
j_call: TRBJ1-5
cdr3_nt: TGTGCCACCAGCAGAGACTACGTGGCCCAGCATTTT
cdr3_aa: CATSRDYVAQHF

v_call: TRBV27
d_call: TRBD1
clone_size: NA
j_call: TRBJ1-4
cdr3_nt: TGTGCCAGCAGTTTATCACAGGGGGCGCGGGAAAAACTGTTTTTT
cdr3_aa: CASSLSQGAREKLFF

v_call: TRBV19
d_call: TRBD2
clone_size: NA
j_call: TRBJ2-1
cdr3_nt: TGTGCCAGTAGTAGTCGGGAGGTTGAATACAATGAGCAGTTCTTC
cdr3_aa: CASSSREVEYNEQFF

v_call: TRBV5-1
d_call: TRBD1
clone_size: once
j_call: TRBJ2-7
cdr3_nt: TGCGCCAGCAGCTTGGCCGTGACAGGGGGTTCCTACGAGCAGTACTTC
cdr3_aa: CASSLAVTGGSYEQYF

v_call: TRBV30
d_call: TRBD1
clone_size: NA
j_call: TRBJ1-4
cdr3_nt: TGTGCCTGGGAGACAGACAGGGATGAAAAACTGTTTTTT
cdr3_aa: CAWETDRDEKLFF

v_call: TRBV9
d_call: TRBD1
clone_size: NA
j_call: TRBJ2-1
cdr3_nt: TGTGCCAGCAGCGTAGGGGACACCCAGGGGGACTACAATGAGCAGTTCTTC
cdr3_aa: CASSVGDTQGDYNEQFF

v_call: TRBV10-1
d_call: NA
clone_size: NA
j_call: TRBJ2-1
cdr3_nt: TGCGCCAGCAGTGGAGTCTACTACAATGAGCAGTTCTTC
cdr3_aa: CASSGVYYNEQFF